This TCR beta chain was identified in a study of blood T cell repertoires in COVID-19. Study overall: From the United States, Italy and Spain came samples of acute and convalescent COVID-19.

About this clone: Because the CDR3's place on the DNA is in doubt, the DNA is left out and the CDR3 is given as listed by TCRdb.

Under the authors' procedure: Amplification of reference gene primers was used by the study to estimate nucleated cell counts. Repertoires were generated with immunoSEQ multiplex PCR, while TCRdb's copy carries only in-frame clones and drops some. For V, J and clone size, that table is used; D and trimming come from the DNA. The sample has over 150,000 clones, over 75% seen once; the top ten hold about 3%. Including both end residues, the CDR3 is 20 amino acids long. The J gene is TRBJ2-3, the V gene TRBV21-1; the table names TRBD1, a call not compared with the DNA. TRBV21-1 is reported as a pseudogene. This TCR came from a man in his 70s with acute or convalescent COVID-19. What was sequenced was peripheral blood. The CDR3 protein is CASSKVEVGQGARGPDTQYF.